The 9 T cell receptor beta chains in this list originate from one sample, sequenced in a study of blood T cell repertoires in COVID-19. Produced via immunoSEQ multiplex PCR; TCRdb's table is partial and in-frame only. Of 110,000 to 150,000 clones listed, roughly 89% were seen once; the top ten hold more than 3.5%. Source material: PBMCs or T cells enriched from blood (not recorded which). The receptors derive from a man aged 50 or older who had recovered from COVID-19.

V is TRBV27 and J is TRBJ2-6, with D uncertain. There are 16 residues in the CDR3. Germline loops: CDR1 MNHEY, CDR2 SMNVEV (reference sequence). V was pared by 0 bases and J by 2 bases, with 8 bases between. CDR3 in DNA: TGTGCCAGCAGTTTATCAGGAGTGGCTGGGGCCAACGTCCTGACTTTC. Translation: CASSLSGVAGANVLTF.

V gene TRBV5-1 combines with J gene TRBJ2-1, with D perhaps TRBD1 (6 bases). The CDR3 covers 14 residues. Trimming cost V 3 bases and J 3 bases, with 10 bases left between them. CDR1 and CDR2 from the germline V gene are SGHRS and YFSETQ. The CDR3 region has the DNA TGCGCCAGCAGCTGGACAGACGACTACAATGAGCAGTTCTTC. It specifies CASSWTDDYNEQFF.

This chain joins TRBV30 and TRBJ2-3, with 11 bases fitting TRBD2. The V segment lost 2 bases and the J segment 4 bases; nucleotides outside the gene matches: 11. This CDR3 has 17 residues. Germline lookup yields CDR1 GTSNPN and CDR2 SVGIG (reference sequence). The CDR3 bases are TGTGCCTGGAGTATATCTCGAACTAGCGGGAGCCCAGATACGCAGTATTTT. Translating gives CAWSISRTSGSPDTQYF.

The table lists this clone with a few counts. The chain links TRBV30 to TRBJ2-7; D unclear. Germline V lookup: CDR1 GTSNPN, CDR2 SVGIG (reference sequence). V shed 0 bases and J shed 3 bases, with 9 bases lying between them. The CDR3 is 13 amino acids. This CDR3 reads CAWSVLGFYEQYF. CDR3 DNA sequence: TGTGCCTGGAGTGTGCTTGGCTTCTACGAGCAGTACTTC.

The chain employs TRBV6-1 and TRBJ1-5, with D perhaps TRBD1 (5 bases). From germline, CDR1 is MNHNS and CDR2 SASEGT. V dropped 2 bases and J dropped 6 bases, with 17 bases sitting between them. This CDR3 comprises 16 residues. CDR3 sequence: CASSELGQSRPQPQHF. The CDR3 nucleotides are TGTGCCAGCAGTGAATTGGGGCAGTCTAGACCTCAGCCCCAGCATTTT.

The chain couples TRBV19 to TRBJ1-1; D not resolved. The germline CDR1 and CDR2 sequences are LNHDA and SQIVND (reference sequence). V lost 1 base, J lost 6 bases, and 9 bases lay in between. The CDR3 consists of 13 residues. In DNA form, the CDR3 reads TGTGCCAGTAGTATAGGAGGGAATCCTGAAGCTTTCTTT. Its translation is CASSIGGNPEAFF. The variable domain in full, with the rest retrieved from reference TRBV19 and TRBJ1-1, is DGGITQSPKYLFRKEGQNVTLSCEQNLNHDAMYWYRQDPGQGLRLIYYSQIVNDFQKGDIAEGYSVSREKKESFPLTVTSAQKNPTAFYLCASSIGGNPEAFFGQGTRLTVV.

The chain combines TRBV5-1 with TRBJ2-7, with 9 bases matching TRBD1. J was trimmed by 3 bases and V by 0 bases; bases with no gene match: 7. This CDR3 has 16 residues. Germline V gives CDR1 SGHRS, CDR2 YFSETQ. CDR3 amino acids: CASSLAPLDRGYEQYF. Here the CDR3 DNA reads TGCGCCAGCAGCTTGGCCCCACTGGACAGGGGCTACGAGCAGTACTTC. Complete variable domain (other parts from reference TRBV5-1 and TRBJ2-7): KAGVTQTPRYLIKTRGQQVTLSCSPISGHRSVSWYQQTPGQGLQFLFEYFSETQRNKGNFPGRFSGRQFSNSRSEMNVSTLELGDSALYLCASSLAPLDRGYEQYFGPGTRLTVT.

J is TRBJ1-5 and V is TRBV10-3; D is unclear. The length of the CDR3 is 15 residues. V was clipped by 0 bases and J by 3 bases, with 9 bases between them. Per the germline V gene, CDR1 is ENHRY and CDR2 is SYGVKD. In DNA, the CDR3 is TGTGCCATCAGTGAGTCGATACAGAACAATCAGCCCCAGCATTTT. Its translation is CAISESIQNNQPQHF.

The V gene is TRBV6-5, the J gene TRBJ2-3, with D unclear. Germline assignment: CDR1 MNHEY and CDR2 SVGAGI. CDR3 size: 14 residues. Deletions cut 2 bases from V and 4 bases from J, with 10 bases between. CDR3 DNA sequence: TGTGCCAGCAGTTACGTATCCCGGTCAGATACGCAGTATTTT. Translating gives CASSYVSRSDTQYF.